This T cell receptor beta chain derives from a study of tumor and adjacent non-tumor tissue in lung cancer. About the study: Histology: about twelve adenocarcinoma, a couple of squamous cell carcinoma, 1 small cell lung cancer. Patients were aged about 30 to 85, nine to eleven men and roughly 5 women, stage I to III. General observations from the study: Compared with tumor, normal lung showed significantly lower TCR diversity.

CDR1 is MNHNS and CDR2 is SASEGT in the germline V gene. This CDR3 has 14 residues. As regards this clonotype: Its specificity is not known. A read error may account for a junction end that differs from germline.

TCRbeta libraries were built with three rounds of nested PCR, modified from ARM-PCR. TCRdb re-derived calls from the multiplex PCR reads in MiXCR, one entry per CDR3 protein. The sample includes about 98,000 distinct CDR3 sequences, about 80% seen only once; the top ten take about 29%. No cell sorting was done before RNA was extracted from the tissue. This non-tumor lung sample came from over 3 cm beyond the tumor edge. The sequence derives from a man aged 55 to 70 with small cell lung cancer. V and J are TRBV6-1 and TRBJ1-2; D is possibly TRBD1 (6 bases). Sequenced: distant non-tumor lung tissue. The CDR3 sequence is CVSTTGGRNYDYTF. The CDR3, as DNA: TGTGTCAGCACGACCGGGGGCCGAAACTATGACTACACCTTC.